Listed below are T cell receptor beta chains from one sample, sequenced in a study of blood T cell repertoires in COVID-19. The assay was immunoSEQ multiplex PCR, and TCRdb's table has in-frame clones only and misses some. This repertoire shows around 100,000 clones, 86% found once; its top ten account for approximately 4%. Sequencing input: peripheral blood. These receptors all come from a middle-aged man with acute or convalescent COVID-19. Each CDR3 is given without its conserved first and last residue.

v_call	j_call	cdr3_aa
TRBV2	TRBJ1-1	ASRGDSENTEAF
TRBV5-1	TRBJ1-2	ASSLAQRGNGYT
TRBV4-1	TRBJ2-3	ASSQDNLIDTQY
TRBV7-2	TRBJ1-2	ASSLDNNYGYT
TRBV7-2	TRBJ1-4	ASSLSGAGEKLF
TRBV12-3/TRBV12-4	TRBJ2-7	ASRKTQGYEQY
TRBV15	TRBJ2-7	ATSRDSGDPGEDEQY
TRBV19	TRBJ2-5	ASSSPQRGMETQY
TRBV19	TRBJ2-7	ASSIPGQAPYEQY
TRBV30	TRBJ1-2	AWKNKNYGYT
TRBV6-5	TRBJ2-5	ASSSRTPETQY
TRBV29-1	TRBJ1-3	SVEDAGGNTIY
TRBV12-5	TRBJ2-2	ASGLGQNTGELF
TRBV25-1	TRBJ1-3	ASSEGVSSGNTIY
TRBV4-2	TRBJ2-1	ASSQAGGRADNEQF
TRBV24-1	TRBJ2-5	ATSDSPFETQY
TRBV3-1/TRBV3-2	TRBJ1-1	ASSQNRGTEAF
TRBV10-3	TRBJ2-1	AIRTGAYNEQF
TRBV19	TRBJ2-1	ASSIIAGGRNEQF
TRBV5-3	TRBJ1-4	ARSLAATNEKLF
TRBV30	TRBJ1-1	AWRLSSNSEAF
TRBV19	TRBJ2-2	ASSIRGQTGELF
TRBV2	TRBJ1-6	ASSIPGQGTIPWNSPLH
TRBV11-2	TRBJ2-7	ASSTGTFSYEQY
TRBV14	TRBJ1-2	ASSQGQYGYT
TRBV19	TRBJ1-2	ASSIDFGGNYGYT
TRBV7-2	TRBJ1-3	ASSLVGGNGNTIY
TRBV5-6	TRBJ1-5	ASCLGTGRNQPQH
TRBV27	TRBJ2-5	ASSFGGGETQY
TRBV7-2	TRBJ1-2	ASSLVGQGDGYT
TRBV21-1	TRBJ2-7	ASSRTSGNCPYYTTPAL
TRBV6-5	TRBJ2-7	ASSYSSKGEQY
TRBV3-1/TRBV3-2	TRBJ2-2	ASSLLRLAGKGGELF
TRBV10-2	TRBJ1-2	ASSPAGRTGEKDYGYT
TRBV7-6	TRBJ2-7	ASSLASGSSYEQY
TRBV30	TRBJ2-1	AWSDTSGPYNEQF
TRBV4-2	TRBJ2-2	ASSPQGKDTGELF
TRBV14	TRBJ2-3	ASSHLQFGTDSLGDTQY
TRBV4-1	TRBJ2-7	ASSHPSSYEQY
TRBV6-5	TRBJ1-3	ASSQALSGNTIY
TRBV19	TRBJ1-4	ASSAIQVRELF
TRBV5-6	TRBJ2-3	ASSFLGTGGPDTQY